This T cell receptor beta chain comes out of a study of shared T cell receptors in the human thymus. Clones were read by immunoSEQ multiplex PCR, and TCRdb kept only the in-frame ones, dropping some. The data contain under 700,000 clones, around three quarters of them singletons. The CDR3 loop spans 17 amino acids. In germline, CDR1 is SGHDT, CDR2 YYEEEE. The V end lost 5 bases, the J end lost 4 bases, and 25 bases lay between the germline ends. This sample was also put to use in a study of human thymus T cells. That source reports: Thymus tissue for the work was resected from patients undergoing corrective heart surgery. V and J genes seemed to be used with bias in thymic and blood repertoires. Related work showed strongly overlapping thymic repertoires across unrelated individuals.

The clonotype comes from a boy in the first two years of life with a congenital heart defect. The material sequenced was thymocytes. The chain couples TRBV5-6 to TRBJ2-7, with D possibly being TRBD2 (5 bases). CDR3: CASRPGELSIDVYEQYF. The CDR3 DNA reads TGTGCCAGCAGGCCCGGGGAGCTGAGTATAGATGTGTACGAGCAGTACTTC.